This T cell receptor beta chain was profiled in a study of T cell changes during pregnancy in multiple sclerosis. Trimming took 0 bases from V and 12 from J, leaving 18 bases between them. The CDR3 is 14 amino acids. Germline V gene sequence: CDR1 ENHRY, CDR2 SYGVKD. TCRdb's copy holds only in-frame clones and misses some; the assay was immunoSEQ multiplex PCR. Found here are around 130,000 clones, approximately 95% of them singletons; the top ten hold approximately 5.8%. The chain carries TRBV10-3 and TRBJ2-7; a possible D gene is TRBD1 (5 bases). This TCR derives from a female donor with multiple sclerosis, enrolled in a pregnancy study. Specimen: peripheral blood, collected before pregnancy. CDR3 protein: CAISESKGSWVSYF. The CDR3 DNA follows: TGTGCCATCAGTGAGTCGAAGGGGTCATGGGTCTCGTACTTC.